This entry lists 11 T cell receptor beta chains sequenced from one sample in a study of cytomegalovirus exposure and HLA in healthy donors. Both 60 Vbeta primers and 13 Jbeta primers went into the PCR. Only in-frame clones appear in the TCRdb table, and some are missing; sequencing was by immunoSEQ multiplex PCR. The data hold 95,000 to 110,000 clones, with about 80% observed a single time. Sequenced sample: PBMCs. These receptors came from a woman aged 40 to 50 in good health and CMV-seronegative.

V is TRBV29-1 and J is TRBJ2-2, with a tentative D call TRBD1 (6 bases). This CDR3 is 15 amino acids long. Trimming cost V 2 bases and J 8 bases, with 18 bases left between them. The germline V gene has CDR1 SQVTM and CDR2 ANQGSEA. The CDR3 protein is CSVEYSFRGTGELFF. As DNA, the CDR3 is TGCAGCGTTGAATATAGTTTCAGGGGCACTGGGGAGCTGTTTTTT.

For the CDR3, the DNA is TGTGCCAGCAAGCCTCGGGACATTGATAATTCACCCCTCCACTTT. Encoded protein: CASKPRDIDNSPLHF. The chain carries TRBV27 and TRBJ1-6; D perhaps matches TRBD1 (6 bases). Trimming removed 7 bases from V and 5 bases from J, with 15 bases in between. The CDR3 totals 15 residues. Germline loops: CDR1 MNHEY, CDR2 SMNVEV (reference sequence).

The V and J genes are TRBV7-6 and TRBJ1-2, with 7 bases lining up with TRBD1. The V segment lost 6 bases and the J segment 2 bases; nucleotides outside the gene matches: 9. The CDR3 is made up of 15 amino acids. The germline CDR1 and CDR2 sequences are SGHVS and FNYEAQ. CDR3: CASSPEGAVNYGYTF. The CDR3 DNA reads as TGTGCCAGCAGTCCCGAGGGGGCCGTAAACTATGGCTACACCTTC.

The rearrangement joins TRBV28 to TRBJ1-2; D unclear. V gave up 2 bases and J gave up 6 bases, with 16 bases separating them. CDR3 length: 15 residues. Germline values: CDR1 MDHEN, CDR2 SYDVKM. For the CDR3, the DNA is TGTGCCAGCAGTTTACCCATGAAAAATGTAGATGGCTACACCTTC. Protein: CASSLPMKNVDGYTF.

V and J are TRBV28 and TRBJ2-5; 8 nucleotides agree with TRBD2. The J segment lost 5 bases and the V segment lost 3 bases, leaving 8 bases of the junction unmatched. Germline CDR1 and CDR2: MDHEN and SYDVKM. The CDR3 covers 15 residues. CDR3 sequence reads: CASSFSGGARETQYF. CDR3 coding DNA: TGTGCCAGCAGTTTCTCCGGGGGGGCGCGGGAGACCCAGTACTTC.

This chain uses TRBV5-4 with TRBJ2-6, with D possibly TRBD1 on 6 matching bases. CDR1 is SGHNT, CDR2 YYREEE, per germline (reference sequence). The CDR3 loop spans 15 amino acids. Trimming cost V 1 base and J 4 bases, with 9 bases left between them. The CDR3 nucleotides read TGTGCCAGCAGCTTGAGACAGGAGGGGGCCAACGTCCTGACTTTC. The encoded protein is CASSLRQEGANVLTF.

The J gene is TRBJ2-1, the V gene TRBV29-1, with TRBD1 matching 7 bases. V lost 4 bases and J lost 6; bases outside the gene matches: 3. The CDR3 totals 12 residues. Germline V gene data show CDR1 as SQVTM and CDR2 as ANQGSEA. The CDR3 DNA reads TGCAGCGTTGGTCGACAGGGCAATGAGCAGTTCTTC. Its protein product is CSVGRQGNEQFF.

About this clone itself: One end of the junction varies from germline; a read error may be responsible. The CDR3 sequence: CASSIGLGLNTGELFF. In nucleotides, the CDR3 is TGTGCCAGTAGTATAGGATTGGGTCTAAACACCGGGGAGTTGTTTTTT. This sequence joins TRBV19 and TRBJ2-2; a weak D match, TRBD2 (5 bases). This CDR3 has 16 amino acids. Germline values: CDR1 LNHDA, CDR2 SQIVND (reference sequence). The variable domain in full, completed from reference TRBV19 and TRBJ2-2, reads DGGITQSPKYLFRKEGQNVTLSCEQNLNHDAMYWYRQDPGQGLRLIYYSQIVNDFQKGDIAEGYSVSREKKESFPLTVTSAQKNPTAFYLCASSIGLGLNTGELFFGEGSRLTVL.

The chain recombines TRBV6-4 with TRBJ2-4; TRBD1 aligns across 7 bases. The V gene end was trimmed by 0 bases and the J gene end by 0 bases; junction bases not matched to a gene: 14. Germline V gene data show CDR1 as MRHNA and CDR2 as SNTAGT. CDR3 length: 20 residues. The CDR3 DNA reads TGTGCCAGCAGTGACTCCCGGGACAGAATGGATGATCTAGCCAAAAACATTCAGTACTTC. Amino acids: CASSDSRDRMDDLAKNIQYF.

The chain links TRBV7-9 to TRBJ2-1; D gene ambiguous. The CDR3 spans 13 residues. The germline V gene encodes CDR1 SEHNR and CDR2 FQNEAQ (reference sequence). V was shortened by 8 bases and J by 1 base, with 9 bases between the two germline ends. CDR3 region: CASLAVSYNEQFF. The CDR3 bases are TGTGCCAGCCTCGCGGTATCCTACAATGAGCAGTTCTTC.

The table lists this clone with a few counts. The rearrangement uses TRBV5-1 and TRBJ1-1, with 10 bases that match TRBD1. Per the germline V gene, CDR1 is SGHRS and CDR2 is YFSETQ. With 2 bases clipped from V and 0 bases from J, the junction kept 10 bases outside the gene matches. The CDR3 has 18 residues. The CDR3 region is CASSFFGTGVIMNTEAFF. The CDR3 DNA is TGCGCCAGCAGCTTTTTTGGGACAGGGGTCATCATGAACACTGAAGCTTTCTTT. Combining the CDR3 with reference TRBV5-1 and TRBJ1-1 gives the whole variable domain KAGVTQTPRYLIKTRGQQVTLSCSPISGHRSVSWYQQTPGQGLQFLFEYFSETQRNKGNFPGRFSGRQFSNSRSEMNVSTLELGDSALYLCASSFFGTGVIMNTEAFFGQGTRLTVV.